This T cell receptor (beta chain) was retrieved from a study of cytomegalovirus exposure and HLA in healthy donors. Points from the study as a whole: TCR beta chain V- and J-gene trimming was linked, in a later analysis, to a missense variant in DCLRE1C. Presence/absence comparisons presumed near-even sequencing depth among donors.

The CDR3 consists of 15 residues. The germline V and J ends were trimmed by 0 bases and 9 bases, with 13 bases remaining between them. CDR1 and CDR2 (germline): SGHTS, YDEGEE. Regarding this clone: The antigen is not known.

The PCR employed 60 Vbeta primers together with 13 Jbeta primers. Data came from immunoSEQ multiplex PCR; TCRdb stores just in-frame clones and leaves some out. The sample lists some 89,000 clones; 85% were seen once. This chain uses TRBV5-8 with TRBJ1-6, with D unclear. This receptor was taken from a man aged 40-55 years in good health and CMV-seropositive. The sample was PBMCs. The CDR3 is CASSLGGGTSSPLHF. CDR3 in DNA: TGTGCCAGCAGCTTGGGGGGAGGCACAAGTTCACCCCTCCACTTT.